This TCR beta chain was recorded in a study of blood T cell repertoires in COVID-19. About the study: The United States, Italy and Spain were the sources of the acute and convalescent COVID-19 samples. T cells, B-cell-depleted T cells, or PBMCs supplied cDNA or gDNA.

Repertoires were generated with immunoSEQ multiplex PCR, while TCRdb's copy carries only in-frame clones and drops some. The sample contains about 120,000 clones, around 86% of which appear only once. Germline V gene lookup returns CDR1 SGHRS and CDR2 YFSETQ. There are 15 residues in the CDR3. V dropped 4 bases and J dropped 0 bases, with 11 bases sitting between them. Specimen: peripheral blood. This TCR came from a woman aged 80 or older with acute or convalescent COVID-19. The rearrangement uses TRBV5-1 and TRBJ2-1; D possibly corresponds to TRBD1 (6 bases). The CDR3 protein is CASSPRTDSYNEQFF. The CDR3 DNA is TGCGCCAGCAGCCCAAGGACAGACTCCTACAATGAGCAGTTCTTC.